Here is one T cell receptor beta chain with its context. This clonotype occurred a few times. Its antigen specificity is not known. Base qualities were left out, and no much larger clone turns up one base away. The donors were around 39 Caucasian individuals from Russia, aged roughly 6 to 100 years, who were systemically healthy. Each donor gave 8.5 to 10 milliliters of peripheral blood, collected into EDTA-treated Vacutainer tubes. Ficoll-Paque density-gradient centrifugation was used to isolate PBMCs, with at least 6.5 million per sample. Trizol reagent was used to extract total RNA from PBMCs, with at least 5.5 micrograms per sample. For every donor, an aliquot of PBMCs went through flow cytometry to measure the percentages of naive CD45RAhigh/CD27high T cells. The sample originates from a study of blood T cells in healthy people across ages (dated by TCRdb to between 2015 and 2017). At the level of the whole study: In model experiments, template switching captured roughly one uniquely barcoded TCR beta cDNA molecule for every two T cells. Using deep sequencing normalized with unique cDNA molecular identifiers, the study measured how TCR beta repertoire diversity changes with age. The donors were divided into four age groups: young (average approximately 16 years), middle-aged (over 35), aged (approximately 62) and long-lived (roughly 86). For two donors (one aged 18 to 29 and one aged 80 or older), the study analyzed two additional independent replicas of 1 million unique cDNA reads from the same blood draw. Broad study findings and their caveats: Compared with the aged group, the long-lived group had more naive CD4+ T cells, fewer expanded clones and increased TCR diversity, a pattern suggesting age selection. The percentage of naive T cells measured by flow cytometry correlated strongly with observed TCR beta diversity. The CMV infection status of donors was not known, potentially confounding age-related changes in expanded clonotypes. As age increased, observed TCR beta diversity per million T cells dropped in a roughly linear way, and a significant reduction was already evident by age around 41. Bulk unsorted PBMC profiling prevented conclusive comparison of naive and antigen-experienced compartments. Estimates of total diversity based on one million sequenced T cells were considered lower bounds and underestimates.

The library relied on 5' RACE. Instrument on record: Illumina HiSeq 2500. A second PCR of roughly 7 to 11 cycles was performed with a sample-barcoded 5' primer and a J-beta primer mix. A unique molecular identifier was introduced onto each TCR beta cDNA molecule by a template-switch 5' adaptor carrying 12 random nucleotides. At least 2.5 million CDR3-containing paired-end reads were obtained from each sample. First-strand cDNA was synthesized from all RNA with the Mint cDNA synthesis kit, primed by a TRBC-specific oligonucleotide. All cDNA was treated with uracil-DNA glycosylase and then went through a first 18-cycle PCR with the universal primers M1SS and BC2_uni_R. As for the original processing: Each sample was normalized by randomly selecting 1 million high-quality reads, each carrying a distinct molecular identifier. Reads with shared molecular identifiers were discarded instead of being binned into consensus sequences. MiTCR, with a Q25 quality threshold and the strictest error-elimination algorithm, was used for CDR3 identification, clonotype clustering and error correction. Lower-bound total TCR beta diversity was estimated with a nonparametric unseen species model using Euler transformation. The public reads were reanalyzed by TCRdb: fastp trimming at Q25, MiXCR alignment, in-frame beta chains only. Each entry is one CDR3 protein sequence, shown with its most common DNA and genes. The V and J calls reflect TCRdb's pipeline rather than the authors' work. The sample table lists over 450,000 distinct CDR3 sequences, less than 25% of them with a count of one. Approximately 10% of the sample lies in the top ten.

This same sample was also taken into another study, of T cells of mothers and their children. As that second paper reports: Donors were nine systemically healthy Caucasian individuals: three mothers and their six children. cDNA synthesis consumed the entire amount of extracted RNA, loaded at 1.5 ug RNA in each 15 ul reaction. In the second PCR, sample barcodes and 2-4 random nucleotides were introduced via the M1S primer. Each mother yielded over 9 million TCR beta CDR3 reads and each child about 3 million reads. TCR recombination output is similarly shaped by thymic selection in related and unrelated pairs, with a minor effect exerted by inherited differences. Normalized repertoire overlap was always slightly but never significantly higher in related than unrelated mother-child pairs. Persistent microchimeric T cell clones were not detected, at a sensitivity of about 100 clones per million clonotypes. In the study, deep NGS was used to compare the TCR beta repertoires of mothers and children, and features distinguishing related mother-child pairs from unrelated individuals were sought. Mothers averaged about 40 +/- 4 years of age and children averaged about 10 +/- 4 years. After adapter ligation with NEBNext reagents, the libraries were sequenced on Illumina HiSeq 2000 with 100+100 nt paired-end reads. To avoid cross-contamination, the mother libraries and the child libraries were prepared a month apart and sequenced in separate runs. For each donor, somewhere between roughly 500,000 and 2,300,000 distinct TCR beta clonotypes were identified. Naive TCR beta clonotypes were estimated from low-frequency clonotypes matched to each donor's FACS-determined naive share, without sorting.

The sequence was collected from a boy under 18 in good health. The sample was blood.

CDR3 sequence: CASSSNGQGRYEQYF. The bases are TGTGCCAGCAGCTCGAACGGACAGGGGCGATACGAGCAGTACTTC. Recombination linked TRBV13 to TRBJ2-1, with 9 bases in between that match TRBD1. The DNA end favors TRBJ2-7, so the J call may be wrong. The CDR3 runs 15 residues from the cysteine to the phenylalanine. Only the CDR3 DNA is retained, 45 bases long and in frame from the first base. CDR1 and CDR2, per the germline V gene (reference sequence), are PRHDT and FYEKMQ.